The sequence of this T cell receptor (beta chain) was determined in a study of blood T cell repertoires in COVID-19. About the study: Sites across the United States, Italy and Spain contributed samples from acute and convalescent COVID-19. PBMCs, B-cell-depleted T cells, or T cells provided the cDNA or gDNA that made up the material.

J lost 2 bases, V lost 6 bases, and 7 bases had no gene match. The CDR3 is 15 residues long. Germline CDR1 reads LNHDA; CDR2 reads SQIVND (reference sequence). Original processing methods: It was from reference gene primer amplification that nucleated cell counts were estimated. Profiled with immunoSEQ multiplex PCR; TCRdb holds only in-frame clones, not every one. The V and J calls and clone size come from that table; D and trimming were worked out from the DNA. The table records 100,000 to 150,000 clones, over 75% of them present only once. The sequence came from a woman older than 75 with acute or convalescent COVID-19. Sequencing input: peripheral blood. The chain links TRBV19 to TRBJ1-5; 7 bases map to TRBD1. The CDR3: CASRAHQGGNQPQHF. The CDR3 coding sequence is TGTGCCAGTAGGGCCCATCAGGGGGGCAATCAGCCCCAGCATTTT. The entire variable domain, with the rest obtained from reference TRBV19 and TRBJ1-5, is as follows: DGGITQSPKYLFRKEGQNVTLSCEQNLNHDAMYWYRQDPGQGLRLIYYSQIVNDFQKGDIAEGYSVSREKKESFPLTVTSAQKNPTAFYLCASRAHQGGNQPQHFGDGTRLSIL.